The T cell receptor beta chain under discussion was sequenced for a study of PD-L1 blockade in urothelial cancer (TCRdb year 2017). Looking at the study overall: Every patient began therapy in the mid-2010s and was given atezolizumab 1,200 mg intravenously every 3 weeks. About 90% of the roughly 29 patients were males with bladder-origin urothelial cancer, and 18 of 29 reported a prior smoking history. In the same patients, pretreatment tumors underwent whole exome sequencing and RNA sequencing in addition to TCR sequencing. An ECOG performance status of 0 or 1 was recorded for the patients, and 0 to 3 prior chemotherapy regimens had been received by the patients. A median of about 140,000 T cells and just over 80,000 unique TCRs was obtained from blood samples, and a median clonality of about 0.08 was observed. Durable clinical benefit meant progression-free survival longer than 6 months, and TCR features were also tested against progression-free and overall survival. Pretreatment tumor samples, along with matched peripheral blood collected serially before and after atezolizumab treatment, underwent TCR sequencing. Nine patients reached durable clinical benefit, while 20 or so patients did not. Pretreatment blood TCR-seq was available for about 30 patients, at least one posttreatment blood collection was obtained for some 24 patients, and tumor TCR-seq was available for some 24 patients. An exploratory multi-omic analysis was conducted of the somatic, immune and clinical correlates of response to PD-L1 blockade with atezolizumab in urothelial cancer. Blood samples were analyzed at 3 weeks after treatment start (second dose) and at 6 weeks after treatment start. On the study overall, not on this receptor specifically: A pretreatment peripheral blood TCR clonality below the median was linked to improved progression-free and overall survival. Small sample size (n of about 30) and many exploratory analyses mean the results are intended to be hypothesis-generating. Patients with durable benefit showed greater expansion of tumor-associated TCR clones in peripheral blood 3 weeks after starting treatment (n ≈ 20, p = 0.022).

Synthetic TCR analog templates were spiked into each PCR so that absolute template abundance could be estimated from read counts. Using the immunoSEQ assay, TCRbeta CDR3 regions were amplified from genomic DNA with bias-controlled V and J gene primers. Sequencing of rearranged TCRbeta segments was performed at approximately 20X coverage. On the authors' methods: Clustering was used to correct sequencing errors, and CDR3s were annotated against IMGT so that V, D and J genes could be assigned. Downstream analyses used only productive TCRbeta rearrangements and left out out-of-frame or stop-codon sequences. Clonality was calculated as one minus the Shannon entropy normalized by the log of the number of unique productive sequences. Fisher's exact test with Benjamini-Hochberg correction, at a threshold of adjusted p below 0.01, was used to find clones that differed between time points or between blood and tumor. The immuneACCESS repertoire file appears here via TCRdb, limited to in-frame rearrangements. These files lack a portion of the clones; in checked studies, under half of the deficit traces to unresolved V genes, and the cause of the others is not known. V and J calls and clone size are given by that table; D and trimming were obtained from the DNA. This sample comprises about 91,000 clones, roughly 83% of them detected only once. Under 9.5% of the sample is taken by the ten largest.

For CDR1 and CDR2, the germline V gene lists MNHEY and SVGAGI. The germline V and J ends show losses of 2 bases and 7 bases respectively, and no gene match explains 7 bases of the junction. From the cysteine up to the phenylalanine, the CDR3 has a length of 14 residues. The read is trimmed to its CDR3 DNA, 42 bases read in frame from base 1. A word on this clone: This clone's antigen is unknown. Per-base qualities were not stored, and no clone one base away is much larger.

What this sample's time point label stands for: peripheral blood 6 weeks after treatment start. A cohort of roughly 30 patients with locally advanced or metastatic urothelial carcinoma, treated at Memorial Sloan Kettering on a trial protocol, was included. Peripheral blood mononuclear cells were collected from each patient pretreatment and during treatment, giving between 1 and 8 total time points per patient. The Qiagen DNeasy Blood extraction kit was used to purify genomic DNA from total PBMCs and from tumor samples. PBMCs were collected pretreatment and during treatment and were isolated and stored as previously described.

The chain employs TRBV6-5 and TRBJ1-2; TRBD1 matches 7 bases in the middle. This TCR was sampled from a man between 65 and 85 years old with urothelial cancer. The sample here was PBMCs, taken around atezolizumab (anti-PD-L1) treatment. The bases read TGTGCCAGCAGTTACAGGGGGCGATCTGCTGGCTACACCTTC. The translation is CASSYRGRSAGYTF.